This TCR beta chain originates from a study of blood T cell repertoires in COVID-19. Study-level information: Samples taken during acute and convalescent COVID-19 were collected in the United States, Italy and Spain. T cells, B-cell-depleted T cells, or PBMCs provided the cDNA or gDNA that served as material.

The V gene end was trimmed by 5 bases and the J gene end by 0 bases; junction bases not matched to a gene: 7. CDR3 length equals 17 residues. CDR1 and CDR2 (germline): MNHEY, SMNVEV (reference sequence). This clone showed up just once. In the source study's methods: Amplification with reference gene primers provided the estimates of nucleated cell counts. Profiled with immunoSEQ multiplex PCR; TCRdb holds only in-frame clones, not every one. V, J and clone size are taken as reported in that table, and D and trimming were inferred from the DNA itself. In the table there are fewer than 25,000 clones, just over 90% of which are singletons.

Source material: peripheral blood. V and J are TRBV27 and TRBJ1-6, with TRBD1 matching over 7 bases. The TCR sequence derives from a human donor in a cohort sampled during active COVID-19. This CDR3 is CASSKLTGSSYNSPLHF. The CDR3 DNA follows: TGTGCCAGCAGTAAACTGACAGGGAGCTCCTATAATTCACCCCTCCACTTT.